The clone carrying this T cell receptor (beta chain) counts as medium-sized by frequency. The antigen remains unidentified. Naive cells were sorted as CD45RO-, CCR7+, CD27+ and CD95-. The data were taken from a study of CXCR3-negative and CXCR3-positive naive CD8 T cells. General study findings and limits: Both naive subsets showed comparably high diversity, and memory CD8+ cells showed much lower diversity. No difference in surface CD5 was seen between naive subsets, and TCR strength was inferred from TRB CDR3 properties. CXCR3-positive naive cells carried more hydrophobic TRB CDR3s than CXCR3-negative naive cells did.

UMI-labeled TRB cDNA libraries were prepared by 5' RACE. TCRdb re-called the 5' RACE reads and shows each CDR3 protein once, DNA omitted. This specimen shows roughly 3,000 distinct CDR3 sequences; the ten leading clones hold roughly 2%. There are 18 residues in the CDR3. Germline V CDR1 and CDR2: SGHTA, FQGTGA. Sequenced input: naive CXCR3+ CD8+ T cells from blood. Subset indicated: CD45RO-CCR7+CD27+CD95- naive CD8+ T cells expressing CXCR3 (TNR3+). The TCR sequence derives from a human donor in good health. Some clones in this sample may be carry-over from other donors' samples. This chain connects TRBV7-3 to TRBJ2-5; TCRdb names TRBD1, which stays unverified in the absence of DNA. The chain's CDR3 is CASSLGPPGQGAYETQYF.